The next 25 T cell receptor beta chains were all read from a single sample in a study of blood T cell repertoires in COVID-19. Generated by immunoSEQ multiplex PCR, the TCRdb table keeps only in-frame clones and is missing some. Among about 250,000 clones listed, 83% were seen once. The sequencing input was peripheral blood. Receptors were obtained from a human donor in a cohort sampled during active COVID-19.

This clone was seen only a few times. The rearrangement uses TRBV9 and TRBJ1-3, with D uncertain. The V gene's germline CDR1 is SGDLS and CDR2 YYNGEE. Trimming left V 0 bases short and J 4 bases short, with 8 bases between. This CDR3 contains 14 residues. The DNA for the CDR3 is TGTGCCAGCAGCGTAGGCGGTAGAGGAAACACCATATATTTT. Translation gives CASSVGGRGNTIYF.

V is TRBV9 and J is TRBJ1-5, with D unresolved. This CDR3 region has 14 residues. Per germline, CDR1 SGDLS and CDR2 YYNGEE. The V end was cut by 0 bases, the J end by 4 bases, with 8 bases between. CDR3 DNA sequence: TGTGCCAGCAGCGTAGGCTCCAGAAATCAGCCCCAGCATTTT. This sequence encodes CASSVGSRNQPQHF.

J is TRBJ1-6 and V is TRBV7-9, with D uncertain. CDR3 length: 15 amino acids. Germline CDR1 reads SEHNR; CDR2 reads FQNEAQ (reference sequence). The ends were cut back, 5 bases at V and 8 bases at J, with 16 bases in the middle. The CDR3 here is CASSLPTGGDSPLHF. CDR3 in DNA: TGTGCCAGCAGCCTCCCGACGGGTGGTGATTCACCCCTCCACTTT.

This clone was observed at least ten times. The gene calls are TRBV7-2 and TRBJ2-5, with 11 bases identical to TRBD1. Per germline, CDR1 SGHTA and CDR2 FQGNSA. V was pared by 2 bases and J by 4 bases, with 9 bases of the junction left unmatched. This CDR3 is built from 17 residues. This chain's CDR3 is CASSLNPGQGALETQYF. As DNA, the CDR3 is TGTGCCAGCAGCTTAAACCCCGGACAGGGGGCTCTAGAGACCCAGTACTTC.

A single count supports this clone. The gene calls are TRBV5-1 and TRBJ1-1; D might be TRBD1 (5 bases). The CDR3 covers 13 residues. Germline CDR1 is SGHRS and CDR2 is YFSETQ. V was trimmed by 0 bases and J by 5 bases, leaving 8 bases between them. CDR3 DNA sequence: TGCGCCAGCAGCTTGGGACAGCAGACTGAAGCTTTCTTT. Its protein is CASSLGQQTEAFF.

The chain links TRBV9 to TRBJ1-6; 9 positions agree with TRBD1. Germline lookup yields CDR1 SGDLS and CDR2 YYNGEE. This CDR3 comprises 17 residues. The junction had 6 bases not matched to a gene; V was cut back by 0 bases and J by 5 bases. The CDR3 here is CASSVEQGAWNNSPLHF. In DNA, the CDR3 is TGTGCCAGCAGCGTAGAACAGGGGGCATGGAATAATTCACCCCTCCACTTT.

The J gene is TRBJ1-2, the V gene TRBV2; D gene ambiguous. The CDR3 runs 12 residues. Trimming pared 6 bases from V and 8 bases from J, leaving 13 bases between. Germline CDR1 reads SNHLY; CDR2 reads FYNNEI. This CDR3 is CASRREGTGYTF. The CDR3 coding sequence is TGTGCCAGCAGAAGGGAGGGTACAGGCTACACCTTC.

The chain uses TRBV12-3 or TRBV12-4 and TRBJ2-5; 8 positions agree with TRBD1. Trimming at V came to 6 bases and at J to 9 bases, leaving 9 bases not matched to a gene. The CDR3 totals 13 residues. The CDR3: CASSPTGVGSQYF. In DNA, the CDR3 is TGTGCCAGCAGCCCGACAGGGGTAGGGTCCCAGTACTTC.

A word on this clone: Other DNA sequences in the sample encode the same CDR3. This sequence joins TRBV11-1 and TRBJ1-1; 7 positions agree with TRBD1. The CDR3 covers 14 residues. Trimming cost V 6 bases and J 1 base; bases outside gene matches: 5. Per germline, CDR1 SGHAT and CDR2 FQDESV (reference sequence). The CDR3 region has the DNA TGTGCCAGCAGTTTCGGGACAGAGAACACTGAAGCTTTCTTT. Amino acids: CASSFGTENTEAFF.

The V call is TRBV3-1 (or the pseudogene TRBV3-2), the J call TRBJ2-7, with D possibly matching TRBD2 (5 bases). This CDR3 is 14 amino acids long. Germline lookup yields CDR1 LGHDT and CDR2 YNNKEL (reference sequence). Trimming took off 1 base at V and 1 base at J, with 8 bases between the two ends. CDR3 residues: CASSQAPGSYEQYF. DNA for the CDR3: TGTGCCAGCAGCCAAGCCCCGGGGTCCTACGAGCAGTACTTC.

The CDR3 is CATGKQGMNTEAFF. CDR3 nucleotides: TGTGCCACCGGTAAACAGGGTATGAACACTGAAGCTTTCTTT. The chain is built from TRBV15 and TRBJ1-1; possible D gene TRBD1, 6 bases. This CDR3 comprises 14 residues. Germline V CDR1 and CDR2: LNHNV, YYDKDF (reference sequence). V was trimmed by 8 bases and J by 0 bases, leaving 13 bases between them.

This chain links TRBV2 with TRBJ2-5; 8 bases match TRBD2. The germline gives CDR1 SNHLY, CDR2 FYNNEI. Unmatched junction bases numbered 4, after V lost 5 bases and J lost 5 bases. The CDR3 length is 13 residues. CDR3 DNA sequence: TGTGCCAGCAGTCAGCGGGGGATGGAGACCCAGTACTTC. It translates to CASSQRGMETQYF. The variable domain in full, completed from reference TRBV2 and TRBJ2-5, reads EPEVTQTPSHQVTQMGQEVILRCVPISNHLYFYWYRQILGQKVEFLVSFYNNEISEKSEIFDDQFSVERPDGSNFTLKIRSTKLEDSAMYFCASSQRGMETQYFGPGTRLLVL.

V usage is TRBV28 and J usage is TRBJ2-3, with 13 bases fitting TRBD2. Germline CDR1 and CDR2: MDHEN and SYDVKM. Trimming cost V 5 bases and J 1 base; bases outside gene matches: 6. This CDR3 spans 17 amino acids. The CDR3 nucleotides are TGTGCCAGCAGTGGAACTAGCGGGAGGGCTGGCACAGATACGCAGTATTTT. Translated, it gives CASSGTSGRAGTDTQYF.

The chain links TRBV14 to TRBJ2-5, with 7 bases fitting TRBD2. Germline CDR1 SGHDN, CDR2 FVKESK. V lost 4 bases to trimming and J lost 1 base; unmatched junction nucleotides: 9. This CDR3 region has 16 residues. CDR3 sequence (DNA): TGTGCCAGCAGCCCCCGACGGGCTAGCGGCCAAGAGACCCAGTACTTC. It is translated as CASSPRRASGQETQYF.

The V call is TRBV29-1, the J call TRBJ2-5, with a tentative D call TRBD2 (6 bases). The length of the CDR3 is 12 residues. Deletions cut 7 bases from V and 4 bases from J, with 13 bases between. CDR1 is SQVTM, CDR2 ANQGSEA, per germline. The CDR3 sequence is CSASGLGETQYF. CDR3 bases: TGCAGCGCATCGGGACTTGGAGAGACCCAGTACTTC.

The genes are TRBV7-6 and TRBJ2-7; maybe TRBD2 (6 bases). CDR3 length: 16 amino acids. Germline V gene lookup returns CDR1 SGHVS and CDR2 FNYEAQ. The V and J ends lost 5 bases and 5 bases respectively, with 22 bases between them. In nucleotides, the CDR3 is TGTGCCAGCAGCCCAGACCTCGGAGGGTCCTTGCACGAGCAGTACTTC. This gives the protein CASSPDLGGSLHEQYF.

The rearrangement uses TRBV4-1 and TRBJ2-2, with 11 bases matching TRBD2. This CDR3 is 17 amino acids long. The germline V gene has CDR1 MGHRA and CDR2 YSYEKL. J was trimmed by 7 bases and V by 4 bases; bases with no gene match: 11. This CDR3 reads CASSPDGSGGVGGELFF. DNA for the CDR3: TGCGCCAGCAGCCCCGATGGTAGCGGGGGGGTAGGCGGGGAGCTGTTTTTT.

The V and J genes are TRBV7-2 and TRBJ2-1, with 9 bases that match TRBD2. Germline V CDR1 and CDR2: SGHTA, FQGNSA. The V gene end was trimmed by 5 bases and the J gene end by 4 bases; junction bases not matched to a gene: 9. The CDR3 is made up of 16 amino acids. CDR3 sequence: CASSDDRTSVYNEQFF. CDR3 DNA sequence: TGTGCCAGCAGCGATGATCGGACTAGCGTGTACAATGAGCAGTTCTTC.

The chain joins TRBV4-2 to TRBJ2-2, with 9 bases that match TRBD1. V gave up 4 bases and J gave up 1 base; unmatched junction bases: 7. CDR1 and CDR2 (germline): LGHNA, YNFKEQ. This CDR3 spans 17 amino acids. CDR3 sequence (DNA): TGTGCCAGCAGCCCGACCCGGGACAGGGTGAACACCGGGGAGCTGTTTTTT. Its translation: CASSPTRDRVNTGELFF.

V is TRBV7-8 and J is TRBJ1-1; D is possibly TRBD1 (5 bases). This CDR3 spans 14 amino acids. The V end lost 1 base, the J end lost 3 bases, and 9 bases lay between the germline ends. Germline V gene lookup returns CDR1 SGHVS and CDR2 FQNEAQ. The CDR3 bases are TGTGCCAGCAGCTTAGTGGGGCCAGACACTGAAGCTTTCTTT. It translates to CASSLVGPDTEAFF.

V usage is TRBV30 and J usage is TRBJ2-6; the D is unclear. The V end was cut by 0 bases, the J end by 0 bases, with 6 bases between. CDR1 is GTSNPN, CDR2 SVGIG, per germline (reference sequence). This CDR3 has 15 amino acids. CDR3: CAWSVSVSGANVLTF. In DNA, the CDR3 is TGTGCCTGGAGTGTATCAGTCTCTGGGGCCAACGTCCTGACTTTC.

This chain connects TRBV2 to TRBJ2-5; TRBD1 is a possible D gene (6 bases). CDR1 is SNHLY, CDR2 FYNNEI, per germline. V lost 7 bases and J lost 4, with 16 bases in between. The CDR3 loop spans 14 amino acids. This CDR3 reads CASNLQGDGETQYF. The CDR3 nucleotides are TGTGCCAGCAACCTACAGGGCGATGGAGAGACCCAGTACTTC.

V gene TRBV4-2 combines with J gene TRBJ2-5; D may be TRBD1 (6 bases). The germline V gene encodes CDR1 LGHNA and CDR2 YNFKEQ. V was trimmed by 0 bases and J by 0 bases, leaving 8 bases between them. The CDR3 runs 15 residues. In DNA, the CDR3 is TGTGCCAGCAGCCAAGATGGACAGTACCAAGAGACCCAGTACTTC. Its translation is CASSQDGQYQETQYF.

This chain links TRBV11-2 with TRBJ2-7; D is unresolved. V lost 0 bases, J lost 0 bases, and 15 bases lay in between. The CDR3 has 17 residues. CDR1 and CDR2 (germline): SGHAT, FQNNGV. The CDR3 sequence is CASSLDSNSFVSYEQYF. DNA for the CDR3: TGTGCCAGCAGCTTAGATAGTAATAGCTTTGTCTCCTACGAGCAGTACTTC.

In its sample, this clone was seen a few times. V and J are TRBV3-1 (or the pseudogene TRBV3-2) and TRBJ2-7; 9 bases are shared with TRBD1. CDR3 length equals 15 residues. Germline CDR1 LGHDT, CDR2 YNNKEL (reference sequence). The junction had 8 bases not matched to a gene; V was cut back by 2 bases and J by 6 bases. The CDR3 sequence is CASSQPGTGMREQYF. The DNA of the CDR3 is TGTGCCAGCAGCCAACCCGGGACAGGGATGCGCGAGCAGTACTTC.